This paragraph reports one T cell receptor (beta chain). Its antigen is still unknown. No base quality values were provided; no much bigger clone lies one nucleotide off. Between the V and J ends, shortened by 0 bases and 1 base respectively, the junction contains 6 bases. From its cysteine to its phenylalanine, the CDR3 spans 14 amino acids. Only the CDR3 portion is preserved as DNA: 42 bases, with reading frame beginning at the first base. The germline V gene (reference sequence) provides CDR1 LNHDA and CDR2 SQIVND. TCRbeta CDR3 regions were amplified from genomic DNA by means of the immunoSEQ Assay, a bias-controlled multiplex PCR. Per the source publication's procedure: Within the assay, amplification of reference gene primers was used to estimate how many nucleated cells each sample contained. Sequence reads were collapsed and filtered to measure the absolute abundance of every unique TCRbeta CDR3 rearrangement. For each sample, productive Simpson clonality was calculated as the square root of Simpson's diversity index across productive rearrangements. This is the immuneACCESS table as TCRdb keeps it, with only in-frame sequences that have V and J called. A part of the clones is gone; compared with another copy, unresolved V genes explain less than half, and the rest is unexplained. The V and J calls and clone size come from that table; D and trimming were worked out from the DNA. The sample profile shows 250,000 to 350,000 clones; 84% of them were found once. The top ten constitute approximately 15% of the sample.

This sample is part of a study of blood T cell repertoires in COVID-19 (dated by TCRdb to 2020 to 2021). Regarding the complete study: Collaborator samples came from the United States, Italy and Spain and covered acute and convalescent phases of COVID-19. A freely available public database, intended as a resource for researchers studying the immune response to SARS-CoV-2, is where the repertoires were released. The prospective study material was composed of cDNA or gDNA derived from T cells, B-cell-depleted T cells, or PBMCs. Samples came from the ongoing ImmuneRACE study (first 160 participants) plus 1,254 subjects from 6 global collaborators. Where available, HLA class I and class II types were taken from metadata supplied by the sample provider and were not determined by assay-based typing. Deeply sampled blood TCRbeta repertoires from subjects exposed to, actively infected with, or recovered from COVID-19 were included in the dataset. The sample metadata nearly always contained a de-identified subject ID, COVID-19 status, age in years and sex. The investigation overall reported the following: How much clinical and demographic metadata was included differed by source and by participant, and the metadata was provided uncurated.

In Seattle, one collaborating source enrolled patients while the infection was active and tracked those patients longitudinally over the course of disease. Collaborating institutions collected whole blood in K2EDTA tubes following their own protocols. For TCRbeta analysis, collaborators shipped samples as frozen whole blood, isolated PBMCs, or DNA extracted from either of those sample types. The rearrangement combines TRBV19 with TRBJ1-1; the D gene cannot be resolved reliably. What was sequenced was peripheral blood. The sequence came from a person between 70 and 80 years old with COVID-19, enrolled during active disease. The CDR3 loop reads CASSIDLRNTEAFF. The nucleotides read TGTGCCAGTAGTATAGATCTCAGGAACACTGAAGCTTTCTTT.